This entry lists 32 T cell receptor beta chains sequenced from one sample in a study of human T cells and chemical hapten exposure. TCRdb re-called the RACE reads with MiXCR, one entry per CDR3 protein. The table shows 49,000 or so distinct CDR3 sequences, with nearly 4.5% occurring only once. Time point described: healthy volunteer bleed at 2 weeks. Extraction yielded total RNA from whole blood (unfractionated). Material for sequencing was whole blood. These receptors were collected from a human donor in good health. Some clones in this sample may be carry-over from other donors' samples.

This clonotype was recorded at least ten times. This rearrangement joins TRBV2 to TRBJ2-1; D is perhaps TRBD2 (6 bases). Germline values: CDR1 SNHLY, CDR2 FYNNEI. V lost 2 bases and J lost 15, with 14 bases in between. CDR3 length: 12 amino acids. The CDR3 reads CASSESVRGGFF. CDR3 DNA sequence: TGTGCCAGCAGTGAATCGGTCCGGGGAGGGTTCTTC.

The chain uses TRBV12-3 or TRBV12-4 and TRBJ2-7; the match to TRBD1 covers 7 bases. Trimming removed 5 bases from V and 7 bases from J; junction bases left unmatched: 14. The CDR3 runs 15 residues. The CDR3 bases are TGTGCCAGCAGTCCCGACAGGGACGGGGCCTGGGAGCAGTACTTC. Amino acid sequence: CASSPDRDGAWEQYF.

This clonotype was counted between two and nine times. CDR3 DNA sequence: TGTGCCAGCAGTTTCGGGACTCCTATAACAGATACGCAGTATTTT. Its translation: CASSFGTPITDTQYF. The V and J genes are TRBV12-3 or TRBV12-4 and TRBJ2-3; tentatively, D is TRBD2 (6 bases). This CDR3 region has 15 residues. The V and J ends lost 3 bases and 3 bases respectively, with 13 bases between them.

This clonotype has ten or more counts. The chain couples TRBV7-8 to TRBJ2-7; 9 nucleotides line up with TRBD1. V dropped 5 bases and J dropped 2; count of bases not matched to a gene: 7. Germline lookup yields CDR1 SGHVS and CDR2 FQNEAQ. The CDR3 sequence is 15 residues long. The CDR3 loop reads CASSAPGQGTYEQYF. As DNA, the CDR3 is TGTGCCAGCAGCGCGCCGGGACAGGGCACCTACGAGCAGTACTTC.

In its sample, this clonotype was seen many times. This chain links TRBV6-1 with TRBJ2-3; D unclear. The CDR3 is 13 amino acids. Trimming cost V 6 bases and J 4 bases, with 11 bases left between them. Per germline, CDR1 MNHNS and CDR2 SASEGT. The DNA for the CDR3 is TGTGCCAGCAGGACCGTACTCGCAGATACGCAGTATTTT. This gives the protein CASRTVLADTQYF.

The rearrangement joins TRBV7-3 to TRBJ1-1; TRBD1 might be the D (5 bases). Germline V gives CDR1 SGHTA, CDR2 FQGTGA. This CDR3 is built from 16 residues. V lost 5 bases to trimming and J lost 0 bases, with 16 bases between them. The CDR3 DNA follows: TGTGCCAGCAGCGCCAGGGCCACCGCGATGAACACTGAAGCTTTCTTT. Translating gives CASSARATAMNTEAFF.

The chain recombines TRBV4-1 with TRBJ2-7; TRBD2 aligns across 14 bases. The germline V gene encodes CDR1 MGHRA and CDR2 YSYEKL. The ends lost 0 bases at V and 3 bases at J; junction bases unmatched: 7. The CDR3 has 18 residues. The CDR3 sequence is CASSQETSGRVVLYEQYF. In DNA form, the CDR3 reads TGCGCCAGCAGCCAAGAGACTAGCGGGAGGGTGGTCCTCTACGAGCAGTACTTC.

CDR3 loop: CASSGTGENPTSDEQYF. DNA of the CDR3: TGTGCCAGCAGTGGGACAGGGGAGAATCCTACGTCCGACGAGCAGTACTTC. This rearrangement joins TRBV7-9 to TRBJ2-7, with 10 bases fitting TRBD1. The junction had 16 bases not matched to a gene; V was cut back by 6 bases and J by 5 bases. The CDR3 length is 17 residues. Germline V gene data show CDR1 as SEHNR and CDR2 as FQNEAQ (reference sequence).

In this sample, this clonotype turned up a few times. The chain has TRBV24-1 and TRBJ1-4; tentative D call: TRBD1 (5 bases). The V end was cut by 4 bases, the J end by 8 bases, with 13 bases between. CDR1 KGHDR and CDR2 SFDVKD come from the germline V gene. The CDR3 loop spans 14 amino acids. The chain's CDR3 is CATSETGNGEKLFF. For the CDR3, the DNA is TGTGCCACCAGTGAAACAGGAAATGGCGAAAAACTGTTTTTT.

This clonotype has only a few counts. This chain uses TRBV12-3 or TRBV12-4 with TRBJ2-2; the match to TRBD1 covers 8 bases. The CDR3 covers 15 residues. The V gene end was trimmed by 5 bases and the J gene end by 6 bases; junction bases not matched to a gene: 8. The CDR3 region is CASSPDRAYPGELFF. The CDR3 coding sequence is TGTGCCAGCAGTCCGGACAGGGCTTACCCCGGGGAGCTGTTTTTT.

In this sample, this clonotype turned up a few times. The chain uses TRBV7-9 and TRBJ2-6; D may be TRBD2 (6 bases). Germline CDR1 SEHNR, CDR2 FQNEAQ (reference sequence). V shed 0 bases and J shed 1 base, with 10 bases lying between them. CDR3 length equals 17 residues. The CDR3 nucleotides are TGTGCCAGCAGCTTAGCATCAGGAGGGTCTGGGGCCAACGTCCTGACTTTC. It encodes CASSLASGGSGANVLTF.

This clonotype was observed a handful of times. This chain connects TRBV4-1 to TRBJ1-1; tentatively, D is TRBD1 (6 bases). The germline V and J ends were trimmed by 0 bases and 8 bases, with 13 bases remaining between them. The CDR3 has 14 residues. The germline CDR1 and CDR2 sequences are MGHRA and YSYEKL. Written as DNA, the CDR3 is TGCGCCAGCAGCCAAGATTGGGGGCAGGGAGAAGCTTTCTTT. It yields the protein CASSQDWGQGEAFF.

This chain links TRBV12-3 or TRBV12-4 with TRBJ2-7, with 9 bases aligning to TRBD2. V trimming: 6 bases; J trimming: 7 bases; junction bases outside the gene matches: 13. This CDR3 spans 15 amino acids. The CDR3 coding sequence is TGTGCCAGCAGACAGGAAGCGGGAGGCCCCGGAGAGCAGTACTTC. Translated, it gives CASRQEAGGPGEQYF.

This clonotype was detected ten times or more. The rearrangement uses TRBV28 and TRBJ2-7, with 8 positions matching TRBD2. Trimming at V came to 2 bases and at J to 0 bases, leaving 24 bases not matched to a gene. There are 22 residues in the CDR3. The germline V gene has CDR1 MDHEN and CDR2 SYDVKM. CDR3 sequence reads: CASSLRFVAWGTRNAISYEQYF. CDR3 DNA: TGTGCCAGCAGTTTAAGGTTCGTGGCCTGGGGGACTAGAAACGCCATCTCCTACGAGCAGTACTTC.

This clonotype was picked up many times. The J gene is TRBJ1-1, the V gene TRBV18; no reliable D call. This CDR3 spans 16 amino acids. Germline V CDR1 and CDR2: KGHSH, LQKENI. Trimming shortened V by 3 bases and J by 1 base, and 15 bases separated the two germline ends. The CDR3, as DNA: TGTGCCAGCTCACCCCTTTCAGTGCGGCCGAACACTGAAGCTTTCTTT. As protein: CASSPLSVRPNTEAFF.

At least ten counts were recorded for this clonotype. The rearrangement links TRBV20-1 to TRBJ1-4; TRBD1 might be the D (5 bases). The germline V and J ends were trimmed by 4 bases and 3 bases, with 12 bases remaining between them. The CDR3 has 14 residues. The germline V gene encodes CDR1 DFQATT and CDR2 SNEGSKA (reference sequence). CDR3 in amino acids: CSATRGAANEKLFF. The CDR3 coding sequence is TGCAGTGCTACTAGGGGCGCGGCTAATGAAAAACTGTTTTTT.

At least ten counts were recorded for this clonotype. V is TRBV11-2 and J is TRBJ1-1; D is undetermined. V was clipped by 4 bases and J by 0 bases, with 3 bases between them. CDR1 is SGHAT, CDR2 FQNNGV, per germline. The CDR3 consists of 12 residues. The CDR3 nucleotides read TGTGCCAGCAGCTCCATGAACACTGAAGCTTTCTTT. Translated: CASSSMNTEAFF.

This clonotype was detected many times. V is TRBV28 and J is TRBJ2-6, with 7 bases lining up with TRBD1. J gave up 0 bases and V 3 bases, and 2 bases lay outside the gene matches. This CDR3 has 16 amino acids. Per the germline V gene, CDR1 is MDHEN and CDR2 is SYDVKM. Here the CDR3 reads CASSLGQPSGANVLTF. DNA of the CDR3: TGTGCCAGCAGTTTGGGACAGCCCTCTGGGGCCAACGTCCTGACTTTC.

The chain uses TRBV30 and TRBJ2-7; 10 bases align to TRBD2. This CDR3 has 15 residues. Germline V gives CDR1 GTSNPN, CDR2 SVGIG (reference sequence). V lost 4 bases to trimming and J lost 4 bases; unmatched junction nucleotides: 10. CDR3 sequence reads: CAWMFPSGRGYEQYF. The CDR3 DNA reads TGTGCCTGGATGTTCCCTAGCGGGAGAGGATACGAGCAGTACTTC.

This clonotype was found many times. The chain combines TRBV4-1 with TRBJ2-3; 7 bases agree with TRBD2. The CDR3 runs to 18 residues. Looked up from germline, CDR1 is MGHRA and CDR2 is YSYEKL. V dropped 1 base and J dropped 5; count of bases not matched to a gene: 15. In nucleotides, the CDR3 is TGCGCCAGCAGCCAAGGTCCCCAAGTCGGGAGGTTTGGAGATACGCAGTATTTT. Translating it yields CASSQGPQVGRFGDTQYF.

V and J are TRBV3-1 and TRBJ2-7; possible D gene TRBD1, 5 bases. The CDR3 loop spans 12 amino acids. Germline loops: CDR1 LGHDT, CDR2 YNNKEL (reference sequence). Trimming cost V 5 bases and J 4 bases, with 9 bases left between them. CDR3 DNA sequence: TGTGCCAGCAGCTTCACAGGTTACGAGCAGTACTTC. This gives the protein CASSFTGYEQYF.

A word on this clonotype: This may be a read error, as it is one base from a much larger clone. This chain joins TRBV7-9 and TRBJ2-3, with TRBD2 matching over 12 bases. This CDR3 is 23 amino acids long. Germline V gene sequence: CDR1 SEHNR, CDR2 FQNEAQ (reference sequence). The CDR3 protein is CASSSYRLPRLAGERGSTDTQNF. CDR3 bases: TGTGCCAGCAGCTCGTATAGGCTACCGAGACTAGCGGGAGAGAGGGGCAGCACAGATACGCAGAATTTT. Looking up the rest from reference TRBV7-9 and TRBJ2-3 gives the full variable domain: DTGVSQNPRHKITKRGQNVTFRCDPISEHNRLYWYRQTLGQGPEFLTYFQNEAQLEKSRLLSDRFSAERPKGSFSTLEIQRTEQGDSAMYLCASSSYRLPRLAGERGSTDTQNFGPGTRLTVL.

The chain is built from TRBV4-1 and TRBJ2-1, with 9 bases identical to TRBD1. Unmatched junction bases numbered 1, after V lost 2 bases and J lost 2 bases. Germline V CDR1 and CDR2: MGHRA, YSYEKL. The CDR3 has 15 amino acids. The CDR3 reads CASSQTGGPYNEQFF. For the CDR3, the DNA is TGCGCCAGCAGCCAAACAGGGGGCCCCTACAATGAGCAGTTCTTC.

This clonotype was detected only a few times. The V gene is TRBV4-1, the J gene TRBJ1-2; 9 bases are shared with TRBD1. In germline, CDR1 is MGHRA, CDR2 YSYEKL. This CDR3 is 19 amino acids long. The ends lost 1 base at V and 2 bases at J; junction bases unmatched: 14. The DNA of the CDR3 is TGCGCCAGCAGCCAAGCTCCCGGGACAGGGATGTTCCGAAACTATGGCTACACCTTC. This translates into CASSQAPGTGMFRNYGYTF.

Ten or more counts support this clonotype. The chain employs TRBV9 and TRBJ1-6; TRBD1 is a possible D gene (5 bases). The CDR3 length is 13 residues. Germline V gene data show CDR1 as SGDLS and CDR2 as YYNGEE. V was cut by 9 bases and J by 7 bases, with 14 bases left in between. CDR3 bases: TGTGCCACTTCGAGACAGTTGAATTCACCCCTCCACTTT. Amino acids: CATSRQLNSPLHF.

The chain is built from TRBV7-3 and TRBJ1-5, with D maybe TRBD1 (5 bases). Trimming left V 5 bases short and J 5 bases short, with 10 bases between. From germline, CDR1 is SGHTA and CDR2 FQGTGA. CDR3 length: 13 residues. DNA of the CDR3: TGTGCCAGCAGCCTGGGGGTTTATCAGCCCCAGCATTTT. Translating gives CASSLGVYQPQHF.

In this sample, this clonotype turned up many times. The chain employs TRBV12-3 or TRBV12-4 and TRBJ1-1, with no clear D. The CDR3 runs 12 residues. The ends were cut back, 7 bases at V and 2 bases at J, with 8 bases in the middle. In DNA, the CDR3 is TGTGCCAGCAACGACGGAAACACTGAAGCTTTCTTT. Its protein is CASNDGNTEAFF.

This clonotype was detected a few times. The V call is TRBV6-2 or TRBV6-3, the J call TRBJ2-7; perhaps TRBD2 as D (5 bases). The CDR3 spans 14 residues. The germline V and J ends were trimmed by 2 bases and 0 bases, with 8 bases remaining between them. Germline V CDR1 and CDR2: MNHEY, SVGEGT. The CDR3 region is CASSYDGVSYEQYF. The CDR3 bases are TGTGCCAGCAGTTACGACGGGGTCTCCTACGAGCAGTACTTC.

This clonotype showed up many times. The rearrangement uses TRBV7-2 and TRBJ2-3; D may be TRBD2 (6 bases). Germline lookup yields CDR1 SGHTA and CDR2 FQGNSA. V lost 5 bases and J lost 6, with 15 bases in between. The CDR3 length is 14 residues. The CDR3, as DNA: TGTGCCAGCAGCCTTAGTCATAGCGGCGATACGCAGTATTTT. Its translation is CASSLSHSGDTQYF.

This clonotype has a handful of counts. The chain uses TRBV11-1 and TRBJ2-7; TRBD2 might be the D (6 bases). Trimming removed 4 bases from V and 3 bases from J, with 16 bases in between. This CDR3 has 15 amino acids. The germline V gene encodes CDR1 SGHAT and CDR2 FQDESV (reference sequence). CDR3 coding DNA: TGTGCCAGCAGCTGGCCCGGGGGAGCGGTCTACGAGCAGTACTTC. Amino acids: CASSWPGGAVYEQYF.

This clonotype was observed at least ten times. The V gene is TRBV7-8, the J gene TRBJ1-6; D unresolved. The CDR3 runs 15 residues. Germline V gene sequence: CDR1 SGHVS, CDR2 FQNEAQ. Trimming removed 7 bases at V and 0 bases at J, with 10 bases between. CDR3 residues: CASTPTSSYNSPLHF. The CDR3 coding sequence is TGTGCCAGCACCCCGACCAGCTCCTATAATTCACCCCTCCACTTT.

This clonotype has just a few counts. V and J are TRBV5-4 and TRBJ2-3, with D possibly TRBD2 on 6 matching bases. The CDR3 runs to 13 residues. Germline V gene lookup returns CDR1 SGHNT and CDR2 YYREEE (reference sequence). V lost 9 bases and J 0 bases, leaving 11 bases between the germline ends. CDR3 amino acids: CAIPEGSTDTQYF. CDR3 nucleotides: TGTGCCATCCCGGAGGGGAGCACAGATACGCAGTATTTT. Supplemented by reference TRBV5-4 and TRBJ2-3, the full variable domain reads ETGVTQSPTHLIKTRGQQVTLRCSSQSGHNTVSWYQQALGQGPQFIFQYYREEENGRGNFPPRFSGLQFPNYSSELNVNALELDDSALYLCAIPEGSTDTQYFGPGTRLTVL.